This T cell receptor beta chain was retrieved from a study of Ad26.COV2.S vaccination and SARS-CoV-2 variants. Study-wide background: Among those in the COV1001 Ad26.COV2.S trial arm was the donor.

J gave up 3 bases and V 8 bases, and 8 bases lay outside the gene matches. Germline CDR1 is LNHNV and CDR2 is YYDKDF (reference sequence). The CDR3 runs to 14 residues. Noted treatment: some 20 received Ad26.COV2.S at low or high dose, single or two shots; roughly five received placebo; per-sample allocation not given. Sampling occurred on day 63 after the first vaccine or placebo injection. Repertoires were generated with immunoSEQ multiplex PCR, while TCRdb's copy carries only in-frame clones and drops some. The sample has approximately 420,000 clones, around nine tenths seen once. The sequence derives from a person between 18 and 65 years old who received the Ad26.COV2.S COVID-19 vaccine or a placebo. This sequence joins TRBV15 and TRBJ2-3; 7 positions agree with TRBD1. The starting material was peripheral blood, obtained in a trial of Ad26.COV2.S vaccine versus placebo. The CDR3 sequence is CATSYYRGTDTQYF. CDR3 DNA: TGTGCCACCTCCTACTACAGGGGAACAGATACGCAGTATTTT.